What follows are 17 T cell receptor beta chains derived from one specimen sequenced in a study of T cell repertoires in cytomegalovirus infection. For these receptors, no antigen is known. TCRdb independently ran MiXCR on the reads; one entry per CDR3 protein. This table has some 500,000 distinct CDR3 sequences, under 45% appearing once. The sequencing here drew on cultured PBMCs, taken from culture after CMV antigen stimulation. These receptors all come from a human donor in good health (CMV status not recorded). Some clones in this sample may be carry-over from other donors' samples.

The chain joins TRBV7-2 to TRBJ2-4; the D is unclear. The CDR3 totals 11 residues. Germline CDR1 is SGHTA and CDR2 is FQGNSA. V was cut by 3 bases and J by 8 bases, with 5 bases left in between. The DNA for the CDR3 is TGTGCCAGCAGCTTCCTGGACATTCAGTACTTC. Protein product: CASSFLDIQYF.

The chain is built from TRBV20-1 and TRBJ1-2; D is unresolved. CDR1 is DFQATT, CDR2 SNEGSKA, per germline (reference sequence). The CDR3 spans 11 residues. V dropped 7 bases and J dropped 4 bases, with 10 bases sitting between them. CDR3 residues: CSGGSLYGYTF. The CDR3 DNA follows: TGCAGTGGGGGTAGCCTCTATGGCTACACCTTC.

This clonotype appeared a single time. This rearrangement joins TRBV5-6 to TRBJ2-5, with D hard to call. V was pared by 0 bases and J by 0 bases, with 9 bases between. The CDR3 has 15 amino acids. In germline, CDR1 is SGHDT, CDR2 YYEEEE. The CDR3 bases are TGTGCCAGCAGCTTGGTTTCGCGGTACCAAGAGACCCAGTACTTC. Translating gives CASSLVSRYQETQYF.

The CDR3 sequence: CASRHGVPLSSYNEQFF. The CDR3, as DNA: TGTGCCAGCAGGCATGGGGTCCCGCTAAGCTCCTACAATGAGCAGTTCTTC. This chain links TRBV7-6 with TRBJ2-1; D not resolved. Trimming took 6 bases from V and 0 from J, leaving 18 bases between them. Germline CDR1 reads SGHVS; CDR2 reads FNYEAQ. This CDR3 spans 17 amino acids. The whole variable domain, remainder taken from reference TRBV7-6 and TRBJ2-1, is GAGVSQSPRYKVTKRGQDVALRCDPISGHVSLYWYRQALGQGPEFLTYFNYEAQQDKSGLPNDRFSAERPEGSISTLTIQRTEQRDSAMYRCASRHGVPLSSYNEQFFGPGTRLTVL.

This clonotype has just a few counts. The chain carries TRBV12-3 or TRBV12-4 and TRBJ1-1, with D unclear. Trimming removed 7 bases at V and 1 base at J, with 10 bases between. This CDR3 region has 13 residues. In nucleotides, the CDR3 is TGTGCCAGCACCCCCCCCGCGAACACTGAAGCTTTCTTT. The encoded protein is CASTPPANTEAFF.

This clonotype was found a few times. This chain joins TRBV20-1 and TRBJ2-3; D possibly corresponds to TRBD2 (7 bases). The CDR3 has 15 amino acids. The germline CDR1 and CDR2 sequences are DFQATT and SNEGSKA (reference sequence). Trimming removed 4 bases at V and 3 bases at J, with 17 bases between. The CDR3 region is CSATPGGGLTDTQYF. DNA of the CDR3: TGCAGTGCTACCCCTGGGGGGGGCCTTACAGATACGCAGTATTTT.

This chain joins TRBV29-1 and TRBJ1-6, with 7 bases identical to TRBD1. In germline, CDR1 is SQVTM, CDR2 ANQGSEA. Trimming took 7 bases from V and 8 from J; bases not matched to a gene: 5. CDR3 length: 12 residues. The CDR3 protein is CSASGGDSPLHF. Here the CDR3 DNA reads TGCAGCGCCTCAGGGGGGGATTCACCCCTCCACTTT.

This clonotype turned up a few times. J is TRBJ1-2 and V is TRBV7-2, with D possibly TRBD1 on 5 matching bases. This CDR3 has 15 residues. The V and J ends lost 0 bases and 3 bases respectively, with 11 bases between them. The germline V gene has CDR1 SGHTA and CDR2 FQGNSA. CDR3 sequence reads: CASSLAPRGDYGYTF. The CDR3 nucleotides read TGTGCCAGCAGCTTAGCGCCCCGAGGGGACTATGGCTACACCTTC.

Turning to this clonotype: A much larger clone lies one base from this, so it may be a read error. The chain combines TRBV7-2 with TRBJ1-4; no firm D call. The CDR3 is made up of 15 amino acids. Germline V lookup: CDR1 SGHTA, CDR2 FQGNSA. Here the CDR3 reads CVSSFRPTTNEKLFF. The CDR3, as DNA: TGTGTCAGCAGCTTCAGGCCCACAACTAATGAAAAACTGTTTTTT.

The genes are TRBV11-2 and TRBJ1-1; D perhaps matches TRBD1 (5 bases). CDR3 length equals 17 residues. CDR1 SGHAT and CDR2 FQNNGV come from the germline V gene. With 1 base removed from V and 1 base from J, the gap between germline ends came to 16 bases. The CDR3 sequence: CASSLVLSAGWNTEAFF. CDR3 nucleotide sequence: TGTGCCAGCAGCTTAGTCCTCTCGGCAGGGTGGAACACTGAAGCTTTCTTT.

The CDR3: CASSQEIETNYGYTF. The CDR3 region has the DNA TGCGCCAGCAGCCAGGAAATAGAGACTAACTATGGCTACACCTTC. J is TRBJ1-2 and V is TRBV4-3; D unclear. The CDR3 contains 15 residues. CDR1 LGHNA and CDR2 YSLEER come from the germline V gene. V was cut by 3 bases and J by 0 bases, with 11 bases left in between.

V is TRBV7-2 and J is TRBJ2-2; 9 bases line up with TRBD2. Trimming took 2 bases from V and 6 from J; bases not matched to a gene: 7. The germline gives CDR1 SGHTA, CDR2 FQGNSA. The CDR3 runs 16 residues. CDR3 coding DNA: TGTGCCAGCAGCTTACTCGCGGGGGGGCCTCCCGGGGAGCTGTTTTTT. Its translation is CASSLLAGGPPGELFF.

The chain combines TRBV6-1 with TRBJ1-5; 7 nucleotides align to TRBD1. Trimming took 5 bases from V and 0 from J; bases not matched to a gene: 13. Germline CDR1 MNHNS, CDR2 SASEGT. CDR3 size: 18 residues. The CDR3 nucleotides are TGTGCCAGCAGTCTTAAAGGGACAGATATTGATAGCAATCAGCCCCAGCATTTT. Its translation: CASSLKGTDIDSNQPQHF.

A few counts support this clonotype. The chain has TRBV19 and TRBJ2-1; D may match TRBD1 or TRBD2 (5 bases each). The V and J ends lost 11 bases and 2 bases respectively, with 31 bases between them. CDR3 length: 19 amino acids. In germline, CDR1 is LNHDA, CDR2 SQIVND (reference sequence). This CDR3 reads CAPSGRVAVTQLAYNEQFF. CDR3 bases: TGTGCCCCCTCGGGGCGGGTGGCAGTCACCCAGCTCGCCTACAATGAGCAGTTCTTC.

The J gene is TRBJ2-1, the V gene TRBV11-3; D may match TRBD1 or TRBD2 (6 bases each). This CDR3 region has 14 residues. With 4 bases removed from V and 6 bases from J, the gap between germline ends came to 13 bases. Germline CDR1 reads SGHNT; CDR2 reads YENEEA. The CDR3 region is CASSSPGAVNEQFF. The DNA for the CDR3 is TGTGCCAGCAGCTCCCCGGGGGCGGTCAATGAGCAGTTCTTC.

This clonotype was picked up a small number of times. The junction departs from germline at one end; a sequencing error may be responsible. The V gene is TRBV7-8, the J gene TRBJ2-7; D is possibly TRBD2 (5 bases). The V gene's germline CDR1 is SGHVS and CDR2 FQNEAQ. The CDR3 is made up of 13 amino acids. In nucleotides, the CDR3 is TGTGCCAGTAGCTTAGCGAGCCAGGCCGAGCAGTACTTC. The encoded protein is CASSLASQAEQYF.

V gene TRBV6-5 combines with J gene TRBJ2-3; D gene ambiguous. Deletions cut 8 bases from V and 2 bases from J, with 14 bases between. The CDR3 contains 14 residues. Germline V gene sequence: CDR1 MNHEY, CDR2 SVGAGI. Written as DNA, the CDR3 is TGTGCCAGCTGCCCCTACTCACCCACAGATACGCAGTATTTT. It encodes CASCPYSPTDTQYF.